One sample yielded the 16 T cell receptor beta chains listed below, sequenced in a study of identical twins. TCRdb independently ran MiXCR on the 5' RACE reads; one entry per CDR3 protein. The data show about 220,000 distinct CDR3 sequences, around 9.6% seen once. Sequencing input: memory (CD45RO+) T cells sorted from blood. The receptors originated from a woman between 18 and 30 years old in good health.

This clonotype has only a few counts. V is TRBV20-1 and J is TRBJ2-1; 10 positions agree with TRBD2. The CDR3 covers 15 residues. Looked up from germline, CDR1 is DFQATT and CDR2 is SNEGSKA (reference sequence). V was clipped by 3 bases and J by 0 bases; unmatched bases: 2. The CDR3 bases are TGCAGTGCTAGTAGCGGGAGGCCCTCCTACAATGAGCAGTTCTTC. Translating gives CSASSGRPSYNEQFF.

The chain combines TRBV10-3 with TRBJ2-1; TRBD2 matches 11 bases. Germline V gene data show CDR1 as ENHRY and CDR2 as SYGVKD. Germline trimming cut 3 bases from V and 4 bases from J; bases unmatched to any gene: 14. The CDR3 has 19 amino acids. The CDR3: CAISDSTPTSGRSYNEQFF. CDR3 DNA: TGTGCCATCAGTGACTCTACTCCCACTAGCGGGAGAAGTTACAATGAGCAGTTCTTC.

This rearrangement joins TRBV7-3 to TRBJ2-1; no firm D call. The CDR3 is 14 residues long. The germline gives CDR1 SGHTA, CDR2 FQGTGA. V shed 1 base and J shed 3 bases, with 7 bases lying between them. As DNA, the CDR3 is TGTGCCAGCAGCTTAATGGCGGACTACAATGAGCAGTTCTTC. Encoded protein: CASSLMADYNEQFF.

This clonotype was seen a handful of times. The rearrangement uses TRBV18 and TRBJ1-1; no definite D call. Germline V gene data show CDR1 as KGHSH and CDR2 as LQKENI. The CDR3 totals 13 residues. V shed 1 base and J shed 1 base, with 4 bases lying between them. The CDR3 region is CASSPQPNTEAFF. The DNA of the CDR3 is TGTGCCAGCTCACCACAGCCGAACACTGAAGCTTTCTTT.

This clonotype occurred many times. CDR3 DNA sequence: TGTGCCAGCAGCCAAGGCCGGGATCGGGCCCAGTACTTC. It encodes CASSQGRDRAQYF. The rearrangement joins TRBV3-1 to TRBJ2-5; D perhaps matches TRBD2 (5 bases). V gave up 1 base and J gave up 9 bases, with 12 bases separating them. Germline lookup yields CDR1 LGHDT and CDR2 YNNKEL (reference sequence). The CDR3 length is 13 residues.

This clonotype was found many times. The chain carries TRBV5-6 and TRBJ1-4; 9 positions agree with TRBD1. The CDR3 runs 15 residues. Germline V gene data show CDR1 as SGHDT and CDR2 as YYEEEE. V lost 3 bases, J lost 5 bases, and 5 bases stayed unmatched. The CDR3 region is CASSSTGTGNEKLFF. The DNA for the CDR3 is TGTGCCAGCAGCTCGACCGGGACAGGGAATGAAAAACTGTTTTTT.

V is TRBV20-1 and J is TRBJ2-7; TRBD2 matches 9 bases. CDR3 length: 15 amino acids. The germline V gene encodes CDR1 DFQATT and CDR2 SNEGSKA (reference sequence). Trimming removed 5 bases from V and 4 bases from J; junction bases left unmatched: 12. The CDR3, as DNA: TGCAGTGCTTGGGCCAGTGCGGGAGGGGGGTACGAGCAGTACTTC. It is translated as CSAWASAGGGYEQYF.

This clonotype appeared a few times. The rearrangement joins TRBV11-2 to TRBJ2-1; the match to TRBD1 covers 11 bases. CDR1 and CDR2 from the germline V gene are SGHAT and FQNNGV. CDR3 length equals 12 residues. V gave up 8 bases and J gave up 8 bases; unmatched junction bases: 2. The CDR3: CASGQGAHEQFF. For the CDR3, the DNA is TGTGCCAGCGGACAGGGGGCCCATGAGCAGTTCTTC.

This clonotype was seen many times. The chain links TRBV20-1 to TRBJ1-2; TRBD1 aligns across 11 bases. The trim removed 6 bases at V and 9 bases at J, leaving 9 bases unmatched. The CDR3 is 13 amino acids. Germline V gene lookup returns CDR1 DFQATT and CDR2 SNEGSKA (reference sequence). In nucleotides, the CDR3 is TGCAGTGCCACCGGGACAGGGGGAAGCAGCTACACCTTC. Its protein product is CSATGTGGSSYTF.

This clonotype has at least ten counts. The V and J genes are TRBV24-1 and TRBJ2-1; 8 bases align to TRBD1. Germline values: CDR1 KGHDR, CDR2 SFDVKD. This CDR3 has 16 residues. The J segment lost 5 bases and the V segment lost 4 bases, leaving 9 bases of the junction unmatched. CDR3 in amino acids: CATSDPRQGSNNEQFF. The CDR3 DNA is TGTGCCACCAGTGACCCACGACAGGGGTCAAACAATGAGCAGTTCTTC.

Only a few counts were recorded for this clonotype. The rearrangement links TRBV5-1 to TRBJ2-1; D call uncertain. The germline V gene encodes CDR1 SGHRS and CDR2 YFSETQ. V was cut by 0 bases and J by 8 bases, with 15 bases left in between. CDR3 length: 15 amino acids. CDR3 coding DNA: TGCGCCAGCAGCTTGGCCGGCGCTCAATGGGATGAGCAGTTCTTC. Its translation is CASSLAGAQWDEQFF. The full variable domain, in which reference TRBV5-1 and TRBJ2-1 provide the parts outside the CDR3, is KAGVTQTPRYLIKTRGQQVTLSCSPISGHRSVSWYQQTPGQGLQFLFEYFSETQRNKGNFPGRFSGRQFSNSRSEMNVSTLELGDSALYLCASSLAGAQWDEQFFGPGTRLTVL.

V usage is TRBV15 and J usage is TRBJ2-1; D not resolved. The germline gives CDR1 LNHNV, CDR2 YYDKDF (reference sequence). The length of the CDR3 is 16 residues. V lost 5 bases, J lost 0 bases, and 14 bases lay in between. The CDR3 DNA follows: TGTGCCACCAGCCCAGGCCAAGTAGGCTCCTACAATGAGCAGTTCTTC. This encodes CATSPGQVGSYNEQFF.

This clonotype was observed many times. The chain recombines TRBV20-1 with TRBJ2-7; 11 nucleotides match TRBD2. Germline-derived CDR1 and CDR2 are DFQATT and SNEGSKA (reference sequence). The CDR3 has 16 residues. V lost 6 bases and J lost 0; bases outside the gene matches: 10. CDR3 sequence: CSASGTSGPSSYEQYF. DNA of the CDR3: TGCAGTGCCTCCGGGACTAGCGGCCCCAGCTCCTACGAGCAGTACTTC.

This chain joins TRBV4-3 and TRBJ1-1; a weak D match, TRBD1 (6 bases). CDR1 and CDR2 from the germline V gene are LGHNA and YSLEER. The length of the CDR3 is 14 residues. V lost 2 bases to trimming and J lost 5 bases, with 12 bases between them. CDR3 nucleotides: TGCGCCAGCAGCCAAACAGGGAGGAAAACTGAAGCTTTCTTT. Protein product: CASSQTGRKTEAFF.

In this sample, this clonotype turned up a few times. The rearrangement links TRBV11-2 to TRBJ2-2; possibly TRBD2 for D (5 bases). In germline, CDR1 is SGHAT, CDR2 FQNNGV. Trimming stripped 5 bases from V and 3 bases from J, with 10 bases between. The CDR3 has 14 amino acids. The CDR3 DNA is TGTGCCAGCAGCACGGACTTCGACACCGGGGAGCTGTTTTTT. This gives the protein CASSTDFDTGELFF.

This clonotype has just a few counts. This rearrangement joins TRBV9 to TRBJ2-2; D perhaps matches TRBD1 (6 bases). The germline V gene encodes CDR1 SGDLS and CDR2 YYNGEE. V lost 0 bases, J lost 0 bases, and 9 bases lay in between. The CDR3 covers 16 residues. The CDR3 region is CASSVVRTANTGELFF. The CDR3, as DNA: TGTGCCAGCAGCGTAGTTAGGACAGCGAACACCGGGGAGCTGTTTTTT.